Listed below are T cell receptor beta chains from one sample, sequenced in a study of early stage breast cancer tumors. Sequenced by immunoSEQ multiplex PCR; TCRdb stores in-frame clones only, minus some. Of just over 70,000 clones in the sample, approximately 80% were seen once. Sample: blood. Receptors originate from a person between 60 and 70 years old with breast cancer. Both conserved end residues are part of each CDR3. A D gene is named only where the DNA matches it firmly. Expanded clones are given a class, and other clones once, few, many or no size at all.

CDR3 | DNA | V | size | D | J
CATDFYGYTF | TGTGCCACCGACTTTTATGGCTACACCTTC | TRBV28 | NA | NA | TRBJ1-2
CASSLTSGGNEKLFF | TGCGCCAGCAGCTTAACTTCAGGGGGCAATGAAAAACTGTTTTTT | TRBV5-1 | NA | TRBD1 | TRBJ1-4
CASSPQDRRRTGELFF | TGTGCCAGCAGCCCGCAGGACAGGAGACGAACCGGGGAGCTGTTTTTT | TRBV11-1 | NA | TRBD1 | TRBJ2-2
CASSLEGSGANVLTF | TGCGCCAGCAGCTTGGAGGGCTCTGGGGCCAACGTCCTGACTTTC | TRBV5-1 | NA | NA | TRBJ2-6
CASRTITYEQYF | TGTGCCAGCAGGACAATTACCTACGAGCAGTACTTC | TRBV5-4 | NA | NA | TRBJ2-7
CASSAGTFLAKNIQYF | TGTGCCAGCAGCGCCGGGACTTTCCTAGCCAAAAACATTCAGTACTTC | TRBV2 | NA | NA | TRBJ2-4
CARSLDLTTGGPYEQYF | TGTGCCAGAAGCTTAGATCTAACGACAGGGGGCCCCTACGAGCAGTACTTC | TRBV7-5 | NA | NA | TRBJ2-7
CASATVGQGVGDYEQYF | TGTGCCAGTGCGACCGTGGGGCAAGGAGTGGGGGACTACGAGCAGTACTTC | TRBV19 | NA | NA | TRBJ2-7
CASSFSSSGGEQYF | TGCGCCAGCAGCTTCAGTTCTTCCGGGGGCGAGCAGTACTTC | TRBV5-1 | few | NA | TRBJ2-7
CASSTIRTGELFF | TGTGCCAGCAGTACGATACGAACCGGGGAGCTGTTTTTT | TRBV11-3 | NA | NA | TRBJ2-2
CASPRTVNSPLHF | TGTGCCAGCCCTCGGACAGTTAATTCACCCCTCCACTTT | TRBV21-1 | NA | NA | TRBJ1-6
CASSYGTGGDTQYF | TGTGCCAGCAGTTACGGGACAGGGGGGGATACGCAGTATTTT | TRBV6-5 | NA | TRBD1 | TRBJ2-3
CASTVQAGTGELFF | TGTGCCAGTACGGTCCAGGCTGGCACCGGGGAGCTGTTTTTT | TRBV19 | NA | NA | TRBJ2-2
CASSLVRSGTDTQYF | TGTGCCAGCAGCTTAGTCAGGTCCGGCACAGATACGCAGTATTTT | TRBV7-2 | NA | NA | TRBJ2-3
CASSLEGVGEQYF | TGTGCCAGCAGCCTTGAGGGGGTTGGTGAGCAGTACTTC | TRBV2 | once | NA | TRBJ2-7
CASSSTRRDTQYF | TGTGCCAGCAGCTCGACCCGCCGGGATACGCAGTATTTT | TRBV7-3 | NA | NA | TRBJ2-3
CATAPVPGEQYF | TGTGCCACCGCTCCAGTTCCAGGCGAGCAGTACTTC | TRBV7-2 | NA | NA | TRBJ2-7
CASSGQQEGTQYF | TGTGCCAGCAGTGGACAGCAAGAAGGGACCCAGTACTTC | TRBV6-5 | NA | NA | TRBJ2-5
CASTRTSAAYEQYF | TGTGCCAGTACCCGGACTAGCGCGGCCTACGAGCAGTACTTC | TRBV19 | NA | TRBD2 | TRBJ2-7
CASSMGHGNTIYF | TGTGCCAGTAGTATGGGGCACGGAAACACCATATATTTT | TRBV19 | NA | NA | TRBJ1-3
CAWSTGTPIIDTQYF | TGTGCCTGGAGCACCGGGACTCCTATAATTGATACGCAGTATTTT | TRBV30 | once | NA | TRBJ2-3
CASRPTGGGETQYF | TGTGCCAGCAGACCAACGGGGGGAGGAGAGACCCAGTACTTC | TRBV7-2 | NA | TRBD2 | TRBJ2-5
CASSFSAVGKVEQFF | TGTGCCAGCAGCTTCTCAGCGGTGGGGAAGGTTGAGCAGTTCTTC | TRBV7-2 | NA | NA | TRBJ2-1
CASNRGTEAFF | TGTGCCAGTAATCGGGGTACTGAAGCTTTCTTT | TRBV19 | NA | NA | TRBJ1-1
CASSLGQGHGELFF | TGCGCCAGCAGCTTAGGGCAGGGTCACGGGGAGCTGTTTTTT | TRBV5-1 | NA | NA | TRBJ2-2
CASRSGPAGEQFF | TGTGCCAGCAGGTCGGGGCCCGCGGGTGAGCAGTTCTTC | TRBV7-2 | NA | NA | TRBJ2-1
CASSKVGGINYGYTF | TGTGCCAGCAGCAAAGTAGGAGGGATTAACTATGGCTACACCTTC | TRBV21-1 | NA | NA | TRBJ1-2
CASTPGSETQYF | TGTGCCAGCACCCCGGGTTCAGAGACCCAGTACTTC | TRBV7-6 | NA | NA | TRBJ2-5